The TCR beta chain under discussion was sequenced for a study of T cells in Graves' hyperthyroidism and ophthalmopathy. Overall study findings and caveats: Researchers found most expanded thyroid clonotypes above 0.001 in blood as well.

TCR beta CDR3 regions were amplified from RNA transcripts. The HTBI set primed first-round TCR CDR3 RT-PCR. TCRdb re-analysed the multiplex PCR reads in MiXCR, keeping a single row per CDR3 protein. There are about 580,000 distinct CDR3 sequences in the sample; 46% occur only once, and roughly 7.7% lies in the top ten. As for this clonotype: Antigen: not known.

The receptor's source is a woman aged 18-29 years with Graves' hyperthyroidism. Sample: peripheral blood or thyroid tissue (not recorded which).

For the CDR3, the DNA is TGTGCCAGCAACCGGGACAGGGAAGAGACCCAGTACTTC. Translating it yields CASNRDREETQYF. The rearrangement links TRBV2 to TRBJ2-5; 9 positions match TRBD1. Per germline, CDR1 SNHLY and CDR2 FYNNEI. This CDR3 is built from 13 residues. J was trimmed by 3 bases and V by 7 bases; bases with no gene match: 3.